This passage covers 32 T cell receptor beta chains from one sample sequenced in a study of shared clonotypes between healthy human individuals. Profiled with immunoSEQ multiplex PCR; TCRdb holds only in-frame clones, not every one. The table records about 2 million clones, around 96% of them present only once. CD45RO-negative, CCR7-positively selected cells formed the naive CD8 fraction, excluding terminally differentiated effector memory CD45RA+ cells. The source material was naive CD8+ T cells sorted from blood. The receptors were gathered from a man aged 18 to 30 in good health.

The chain uses TRBV11-2 and TRBJ2-5; D remains ambiguous. The germline V and J ends were trimmed by 1 base and 5 bases, with 17 bases remaining between them. This CDR3 region has 16 residues. Per germline, CDR1 SGHAT and CDR2 FQNNGV. CDR3 DNA sequence: TGTGCCAGCAGCTTAGGGCCCGGAACGGGTGTCGAGACCCAGTACTTC. It is translated as CASSLGPGTGVETQYF.

CDR3 coding DNA: TGTGCCAGCAGCTCCCAGCGGGAGACCTACAATGAGCAGTTCTTC. Its protein is CASSSQRETYNEQFF. The chain employs TRBV11-2 and TRBJ2-1, with 8 bases lining up with TRBD2. There are 15 residues in the CDR3. Per germline, CDR1 SGHAT and CDR2 FQNNGV. V dropped 4 bases and J dropped 2; count of bases not matched to a gene: 4.

In the case of this clone: A read error may produce the germline difference seen at one junction end. The rearrangement uses TRBV5-1 and TRBJ1-5; D gene unclear. CDR1 SGHRS and CDR2 YFSETQ come from the germline V gene. The CDR3 runs to 11 residues. As DNA, the CDR3 is TGCGCCAGCAGCTTGGGGGTCCCGTCGAATTTT. Amino acids: CASSLGVPSNF. Variable domain in full (rest from reference TRBV5-1 and TRBJ1-5): KAGVTQTPRYLIKTRGQQVTLSCSPISGHRSVSWYQQTPGQGLQFLFEYFSETQRNKGNFPGRFSGRQFSNSRSEMNVSTLELGDSALYLCASSLGVPSNFGDGTRLSIL.

The gene calls are TRBV9 and TRBJ1-1; 7 bases match TRBD1. Germline V gene sequence: CDR1 SGDLS, CDR2 YYNGEE. This CDR3 is built from 13 residues. J was trimmed by 5 bases and V by 2 bases; bases with no gene match: 3. CDR3 DNA: TGTGCCAGCAGCGTGGACAGGCAGACTGAAGCTTTCTTT. Translated: CASSVDRQTEAFF.

The V call is TRBV5-1, the J call TRBJ1-1; 10 bases are a match to TRBD1. Germline trimming cut 3 bases from V and 3 bases from J; bases unmatched to any gene: 2. Germline CDR1 reads SGHRS; CDR2 reads YFSETQ. The CDR3 is made up of 14 amino acids. DNA of the CDR3: TGCGCCAGCAGCTCGGGACAGGGGTACACTGAAGCTTTCTTT. It specifies CASSSGQGYTEAFF. The entire variable domain, with the rest obtained from reference TRBV5-1 and TRBJ1-1, is as follows: KAGVTQTPRYLIKTRGQQVTLSCSPISGHRSVSWYQQTPGQGLQFLFEYFSETQRNKGNFPGRFSGRQFSNSRSEMNVSTLELGDSALYLCASSSGQGYTEAFFGQGTRLTVV.

This chain joins TRBV19 and TRBJ2-6; D remains ambiguous. The V and J ends lost 1 base and 2 bases respectively, with 3 bases between them. The CDR3 has 14 residues. Germline assignment: CDR1 LNHDA and CDR2 SQIVND (reference sequence). CDR3: CASSIGAGANVLTF. CDR3 nucleotides: TGTGCCAGTAGTATAGGGGCTGGGGCCAACGTCCTGACTTTC.

This clone appeared once. The V gene is TRBV4-1, the J gene TRBJ2-3; 8 bases line up with TRBD2. Germline trimming cut 4 bases from V and 6 bases from J; bases unmatched to any gene: 9. This CDR3 has 15 residues. Germline loops: CDR1 MGHRA, CDR2 YSYEKL. This CDR3 reads CASSRGAAGADTQYF. The DNA of the CDR3 is TGCGCCAGCAGCCGGGGGGCAGCGGGGGCGGATACGCAGTATTTT.

The CDR3 DNA follows: TGTGCCAGTAGTATAGCCGGGGGGATGTCTTACGAGCAGTACTTC. As protein: CASSIAGGMSYEQYF. The V gene is TRBV19, the J gene TRBJ2-7, with 7 bases that match TRBD2. The junction had 7 bases not matched to a gene; V was cut back by 1 base and J by 4 bases. The germline V gene has CDR1 LNHDA and CDR2 SQIVND (reference sequence). This CDR3 is 15 amino acids long.

The chain carries TRBV7-2 and TRBJ2-7; weak D call: TRBD2 (6 bases). CDR1 is SGHTA, CDR2 FQGNSA, per germline. V was clipped by 5 bases and J by 3 bases, with 17 bases between them. The CDR3 is 15 amino acids. As DNA, the CDR3 is TGTGCCAGCAGCCCCGGAGGGCTAGCCGACTACGAGCAGTACTTC. It encodes CASSPGGLADYEQYF.

Worth noting for this clone: A far larger clone is one nucleotide away, so this likely arose from a read error. Other nucleotide sequences from this sample produce the same CDR3. The chain joins TRBV9 to TRBJ1-1; no clear D. The ends were cut back, 0 bases at V and 3 bases at J, with 6 bases in the middle. CDR3 length equals 13 residues. The germline V gene has CDR1 SGDLS and CDR2 YYNGEE. The CDR3 protein is CASSVGGHTEAFF. The DNA for the CDR3 is TGTGCCAGCAGCGTAGGCGGGCACACTGAAGCTTTCTTT.

This chain links TRBV2 with TRBJ2-3, with TRBD1 matching 9 bases. J was trimmed by 4 bases and V by 3 bases; bases with no gene match: 5. This CDR3 has 15 residues. The germline gives CDR1 SNHLY, CDR2 FYNNEI. The CDR3 region is CASSDGQGTADTQYF. CDR3 bases: TGTGCCAGCAGTGACGGACAGGGGACCGCAGATACGCAGTATTTT.

As concerns this clone: Other nucleotide sequences in the sample specify the same CDR3. The chain is built from TRBV7-9 and TRBJ2-7; D not certain. This CDR3 spans 13 amino acids. The germline gives CDR1 SEHNR, CDR2 FQNEAQ (reference sequence). V lost 3 bases and J 0 bases, leaving 6 bases between the germline ends. CDR3 nucleotides: TGTGCCAGCAGCTTGTACAGCTCCTACGAGCAGTACTTC. Amino acid sequence: CASSLYSSYEQYF.

In its sample, this clone was seen once. The chain recombines TRBV11-2 with TRBJ1-6; the D is unclear. The CDR3 is made up of 15 amino acids. The germline V gene encodes CDR1 SGHAT and CDR2 FQNNGV. V lost 0 bases, J lost 7 bases, and 10 bases lay in between. CDR3 loop: CASSLESLDNSPLHF. The CDR3 bases are TGTGCCAGCAGCTTAGAGTCCTTAGACAATTCACCCCTCCACTTT.

V usage is TRBV6-6 and J usage is TRBJ2-5, with TRBD2 identical over 9 bases. This CDR3 region has 16 residues. CDR1 MNHNY and CDR2 SVGAGI come from the germline V gene (reference sequence). V lost 2 bases and J lost 3; bases outside the gene matches: 7. This chain's CDR3 is CASSYARGGVEETQYF. In nucleotides, the CDR3 is TGTGCCAGCAGTTACGCCCGCGGGGGGGTGGAAGAGACCCAGTACTTC.

The gene calls are TRBV9 and TRBJ2-1, with D uncertain. Germline CDR1 is SGDLS and CDR2 is YYNGEE. Trimming took 0 bases from V and 10 from J, leaving 8 bases between them. This CDR3 region has 12 residues. The CDR3 bases are TGTGCCAGCAGCGTAGGTCAAGAAGAGCAGTTCTTC. Amino acid sequence: CASSVGQEEQFF.

This clone has a handful of counts. The same CDR3 can be traced to other DNA sequences in this sample. This sequence joins TRBV11-2 and TRBJ2-1, with no clear D. This CDR3 contains 11 residues. The V gene lost 1 base and the J gene lost 9 bases, with 4 bases spanning the gap. Germline CDR1 SGHAT, CDR2 FQNNGV. CDR3 amino acids: CASSLGGEQFF. The CDR3 coding sequence is TGTGCCAGCAGCTTAGGGGGTGAGCAGTTCTTC.

On this clone itself: Other nucleotide sequences from this sample produce the same CDR3. J is TRBJ2-7 and V is TRBV27; a possible D gene is TRBD1 (6 bases). CDR3 size: 13 residues. The ends were cut back, 8 bases at V and 1 base at J, with 12 bases in the middle. CDR1 and CDR2 (germline): MNHEY, SMNVEV (reference sequence). CDR3 protein: CASRLRGSYEQYF. The CDR3 DNA reads as TGTGCCAGCCGCCTCAGGGGTTCCTACGAGCAGTACTTC.

This chain uses TRBV6-5 with TRBJ2-1; 13 nucleotides align to TRBD2. Germline V gives CDR1 MNHEY, CDR2 SVGAGI. The CDR3 spans 15 residues. V lost 4 bases, J lost 9 bases, and 6 bases stayed unmatched. CDR3 loop: CASSSGTSGMVEQFF. The CDR3 DNA sequence: TGTGCCAGCAGTTCCGGGACTAGCGGGATGGTTGAGCAGTTCTTC.

V is TRBV29-1 and J is TRBJ1-2; D is ambiguous. Germline V CDR1 and CDR2: SQVTM, ANQGSEA. This CDR3 has 11 residues. Trimming took off 6 bases at V and 7 bases at J, with 12 bases between the two ends. This CDR3 reads CSVVEWGGYTF. The CDR3 DNA reads TGCAGCGTCGTCGAGTGGGGTGGCTACACCTTC.

The chain has TRBV5-6 and TRBJ1-1; TRBD1 aligns across 9 bases. CDR3 length: 15 residues. Germline values: CDR1 SGHDT, CDR2 YYEEEE. V shed 4 bases and J 0 bases; nucleotides not matched to a gene: 4. The CDR3 protein is CASSRDREMNTEAFF. The DNA for the CDR3 is TGTGCCAGCAGCCGGGACAGGGAGATGAACACTGAAGCTTTCTTT.

The chain links TRBV21-1 to TRBJ2-5; the table's D call, TRBD2, was not checked against the DNA. TRBV21-1 is shown as a pseudogene. The CDR3 is made up of 14 amino acids. Here the CDR3 DNA reads TGTGCCAGCAGCAGCCGACTAGCAAGTATGTCCCAGTACTTC. It yields the protein CASSSRLASMSQYF.

The gene calls are TRBV7-2 and TRBJ2-1; 9 bases agree with TRBD1. The J segment lost 14 bases and the V segment lost 5 bases, leaving 4 bases of the junction unmatched. Germline V gene data show CDR1 as SGHTA and CDR2 as FQGNSA. The CDR3 is 11 amino acids. The CDR3 reads CASSTTGGEFF. CDR3 coding DNA: TGTGCCAGCAGCACGACAGGGGGGGAGTTCTTC.

The chain joins TRBV4-3 to TRBJ2-2, with D tentatively TRBD1 (6 bases). V was trimmed by 0 bases and J by 3 bases, leaving 14 bases between them. CDR1 is LGHNA, CDR2 YSLEER, per germline. The CDR3 has 17 residues. The CDR3 here is CASSQDLQGSYTGELFF. DNA of the CDR3: TGCGCCAGCAGCCAAGATTTGCAGGGGTCGTACACCGGGGAGCTGTTTTTT.

The V and J genes are TRBV7-6 and TRBJ2-3; 7 bases match TRBD2. The V gene's germline CDR1 is SGHVS and CDR2 FNYEAQ. This CDR3 is 16 amino acids long. V lost 1 base and J lost 1; bases outside the gene matches: 5. As DNA, the CDR3 is TGTGCCAGCAGCTTAGACGGTGGGGGGGGCACAGATACGCAGTATTTT. This encodes CASSLDGGGGTDTQYF. Variable domain in full (rest from reference TRBV7-6 and TRBJ2-3): GAGVSQSPRYKVTKRGQDVALRCDPISGHVSLYWYRQALGQGPEFLTYFNYEAQQDKSGLPNDRFSAERPEGSISTLTIQRTEQRDSAMYRCASSLDGGGGTDTQYFGPGTRLTVL.

The chain carries TRBV19 and TRBJ2-7; possibly TRBD1 for D (5 bases). This CDR3 contains 14 residues. CDR1 is LNHDA, CDR2 SQIVND, per germline (reference sequence). V was shortened by 10 bases and J by 2 bases, with 18 bases between the two germline ends. As DNA, the CDR3 is TGTGCCACTTCAAAGGGGAAGGCACCCTACGAGCAGTACTTC. Amino acid sequence: CATSKGKAPYEQYF.

This clone was detected once. The chain couples TRBV13 to TRBJ2-3, with D possibly being TRBD2 (7 bases). The CDR3 runs 14 residues. Trimming removed 7 bases from V and 1 base from J, with 12 bases in between. Looked up from germline, CDR1 is PRHDT and CDR2 is FYEKMQ (reference sequence). DNA for the CDR3: TGTGCCAGCACCTTGGGGGGGCGCACAGATACGCAGTATTTT. Amino acids: CASTLGGRTDTQYF.

This sequence joins TRBV10-3 and TRBJ2-7; D gene unclear. The CDR3 is 15 residues long. Looked up from germline, CDR1 is ENHRY and CDR2 is SYGVKD. V lost 4 bases to trimming and J lost 0 bases, with 13 bases between them. The CDR3 DNA is TGTGCCATCAGTGGGGAACGCGGACGCTCCTACGAGCAGTACTTC. Its translation: CAISGERGRSYEQYF.

This clone was observed a single time. The chain has TRBV28 and TRBJ2-1, with D perhaps matching TRBD2 (6 bases). CDR1 is MDHEN and CDR2 is SYDVKM in the germline V gene. This CDR3 comprises 19 residues. V gave up 3 bases and J gave up 0 bases, with 21 bases separating them. The CDR3: CASSFSRGTQDSSYNEQFF. CDR3 sequence (DNA): TGTGCCAGCAGTTTTAGTCGCGGGACTCAGGATAGCTCCTACAATGAGCAGTTCTTC.

This chain uses TRBV9 with TRBJ1-4; D not resolved. V lost 3 bases to trimming and J lost 13 bases, with 13 bases between them. Per the germline V gene, CDR1 is SGDLS and CDR2 is YYNGEE. This CDR3 has 12 residues. The CDR3 loop is CASSAEGHLLFF. CDR3 bases: TGTGCCAGCAGCGCTGAGGGTCATTTACTGTTTTTT.

This clone has just one count. This chain connects TRBV19 to TRBJ1-1, with a tentative D call TRBD1 (6 bases). Per the germline V gene, CDR1 is LNHDA and CDR2 is SQIVND (reference sequence). The V gene lost 2 bases and the J gene lost 0 bases, with 10 bases spanning the gap. The CDR3 is made up of 15 amino acids. CDR3 sequence: CASSISTGLNTEAFF. CDR3 coding DNA: TGTGCCAGTAGTATATCGACAGGACTGAACACTGAAGCTTTCTTT.

DNA for the CDR3: TGTGCCAGCAGCCCAAGGAGGTCAGATTACGAGCAGTACTTC. Its protein is CASSPRRSDYEQYF. The chain links TRBV7-6 to TRBJ2-7; a weak D match, TRBD2 (5 bases). CDR1 SGHVS and CDR2 FNYEAQ come from the germline V gene. This CDR3 has 14 amino acids. The V end lost 5 bases, the J end lost 4 bases, and 15 bases lay between the germline ends.

This chain joins TRBV28 and TRBJ2-1; D is possibly TRBD2 (6 bases). CDR3 size: 13 residues. Looked up from germline, CDR1 is MDHEN and CDR2 is SYDVKM. With 6 bases removed from V and 7 bases from J, the gap between germline ends came to 13 bases. The CDR3 is CASSPGGSNEQFF. CDR3 nucleotides: TGTGCCAGCAGCCCCGGGGGATCGAATGAGCAGTTCTTC.